The sequence of this T cell receptor (beta chain) was determined in a study of T cells after yellow fever vaccination. This clonotype was counted a few times. As yet, its antigen is unknown. Broader study findings: Clones that expanded after primary vaccination mostly reappeared after the booster (96% CD4, roughly 90% CD8).

Via MiXCR, TCRdb re-called the 5' RACE reads, giving one row per CDR3 protein. The table lists over 150,000 distinct CDR3 sequences, about 6% of them singletons. The CDR3 has 13 residues. Trimming took off 7 bases at V and 2 bases at J, with 11 bases between the two ends. Germline V gene data show CDR1 as MDHEN and CDR2 as SYDVKM. The material was CD4+ T cells sorted from PBMCs, obtained on the day of the first yellow fever vaccination. The clonotype was recovered from a man younger than 35 who received the YFV17D yellow fever vaccine. This chain links TRBV28 with TRBJ2-5; no reliable D call. CDR3 protein: CASIRTDQETQYF. The CDR3 DNA follows: TGTGCCAGCATCAGGACGGATCAAGAGACCCAGTACTTC.